This T cell receptor (beta chain) was found in a study of shared clonotypes between healthy human individuals. Study findings and constraints: It was the few donors that limited the genetic and exposure-history diversity represented.

V gave up 5 bases and J gave up 3 bases, with 17 bases separating them. CDR3 length: 15 amino acids. In germline, CDR1 is MNHEY, CDR2 SMNVEV (reference sequence). Turning to this clone: Its specificity is unknown.

Source study methods: Filtering differed since immunoSEQ provided only junctions, with no quality scores. The repertoire was sequenced with immunoSEQ multiplex PCR; TCRdb's copy has only in-frame clones and lacks some. For V, J and clone size, that table is used; D and trimming come from the DNA. The sample consists of a few hundred thousand clones, roughly four fifths of them appearing once. There were no recent acute infections or vaccinations among the donors, who were healthy HIV-negative adults. Sequencing used PBMCs. The clonotype originates from a woman aged 35 to 49 in good health. Some clones in this sample may be carry-over from other donors' samples. The chain has TRBV27 and TRBJ2-7; D may be TRBD1 (6 bases). CDR3 DNA: TGTGCCAGCAGTAGGTTCTCCGGGACAAACTACGAGCAGTACTTC. Its protein is CASSRFSGTNYEQYF.